These 10 T cell receptor beta chains originate from one sample sequenced in a study of T cells after posttransplantation cyclophosphamide. Profiled with immunoSEQ multiplex PCR; TCRdb holds only in-frame clones, not every one. The record shows tens of thousands of clones for this sample, with no singletons present. The sequenced sample consisted of PBMCs. The origin of the receptors is a woman aged 55 to 70 in good health, CMV-negative, and a related stem cell transplant donor.

By sample fraction, this clone is large. V and J are TRBV5-8 and TRBJ2-4; the D gene is possibly TRBD1 (6 bases). Germline V gene sequence: CDR1 SGHTS, CDR2 YDEGEE. Deletions cut 0 bases from V and 1 base from J, with 11 bases between. This CDR3 contains 16 residues. The CDR3 protein is CASSLGGGSAKNIQYF. As DNA, the CDR3 is TGTGCCAGCAGCTTGGGAGGGGGTTCGGCCAAAAACATTCAGTACTTC.

This clone is categorized as medium-sized. The J gene is TRBJ1-2, the V gene TRBV19, with D perhaps TRBD1 (5 bases). The V gene's germline CDR1 is LNHDA and CDR2 SQIVND (reference sequence). Between the trimmed V and J ends, which lost 4 bases and 6 bases, there was a span of 9 bases. The CDR3 spans 12 residues. CDR3: CASSTTVHGYTF. CDR3 in DNA: TGTGCCAGTAGTACGACAGTCCATGGCTACACCTTC.

This clone has a count of ten or more. The chain uses TRBV4-2 and TRBJ2-7; D may be TRBD1 (6 bases). The CDR3 has 14 residues. Trimming took off 5 bases at V and 0 bases at J, with 11 bases between the two ends. Germline V lookup: CDR1 LGHNA, CDR2 YNFKEQ. The CDR3 nucleotides are TGTGCCAGCAGCTTGGGGGCTAACTCCTACGAGCAGTACTTC. Translating gives CASSLGANSYEQYF.

This clone was recorded at least ten times. This chain links TRBV14 with TRBJ2-1; 14 nucleotides line up with TRBD2. The CDR3 has 15 amino acids. V was pared by 8 bases and J by 6 bases, with 6 bases of the junction left unmatched. Germline loops: CDR1 SGHDN, CDR2 FVKESK. In nucleotides, the CDR3 is TGTGCCAGCCAACGACTAGCGGGAGGGCTCAATGAGCAGTTCTTC. Translation: CASQRLAGGLNEQFF.

This clone came up many times. The chain recombines TRBV15 with TRBJ1-5; 10 positions match TRBD1. Germline trimming cut 8 bases from V and 2 bases from J; bases unmatched to any gene: 3. CDR3 length: 14 amino acids. CDR1 LNHNV and CDR2 YYDKDF come from the germline V gene (reference sequence). The CDR3 here is CATGQGGGNQPQHF. As DNA, the CDR3 is TGTGCCACCGGACAGGGGGGCGGCAATCAGCCCCAGCATTTT.

This clone turned up a few times. The chain recombines TRBV28 with TRBJ2-4; D gene ambiguous. The CDR3 runs 13 residues. Germline CDR1 and CDR2: MDHEN and SYDVKM. V gave up 6 bases and J gave up 8 bases, with 14 bases separating them. The CDR3 DNA reads TGTGCCAGCAGCGGAGCCCTTCGACACATTCAGTACTTC. The encoded protein is CASSGALRHIQYF.

The sample holds many counts of this clone. V is TRBV27 and J is TRBJ1-5; 7 nucleotides line up with TRBD1. V shed 10 bases and J 4 bases; nucleotides not matched to a gene: 13. Per germline, CDR1 MNHEY and CDR2 SMNVEV (reference sequence). The CDR3 is 15 residues long. The CDR3 here is CATLGQADRNQPQHF. For the CDR3, the DNA is TGTGCCACCCTCGGACAGGCCGATCGGAATCAGCCCCAGCATTTT.

This clone has just a few counts. This chain uses TRBV15 with TRBJ1-1; D is perhaps TRBD1 (6 bases). V was pared by 0 bases and J by 4 bases, with 21 bases between. There are 18 residues in the CDR3. Germline V CDR1 and CDR2: LNHNV, YYDKDF (reference sequence). The CDR3 coding sequence is TGTGCCACCAGCAGAGATCGCACACCGGGCCCCAGGGGCACTGAAGCTTTCTTT. Its translation is CATSRDRTPGPRGTEAFF.

This clone appeared many times. In nucleotides, the CDR3 is TGTGCCAGCAGTTTATTTCTAGCGGGGGGCAATGAGCAGTTCTTC. Its protein product is CASSLFLAGGNEQFF. This chain joins TRBV28 and TRBJ2-1; 11 nucleotides agree with TRBD2. The germline V gene has CDR1 MDHEN and CDR2 SYDVKM. The CDR3 sequence is 15 residues long. Losses at the gene ends were 1 base for V and 6 bases for J; bases not matched to a gene: 2.

This clone showed up just a few times. This sequence joins TRBV19 and TRBJ1-2; 10 bases map to TRBD1. Germline assignment: CDR1 LNHDA and CDR2 SQIVND (reference sequence). V was pared by 7 bases and J by 5 bases, with 4 bases of the junction left unmatched. The CDR3 is made up of 13 amino acids. CDR3 amino acids: CASIDRGLYGYTF. In DNA form, the CDR3 reads TGTGCCAGTATTGACAGGGGGCTTTATGGCTACACCTTC.